This T cell receptor (beta chain) was retrieved from a study of molecular identifiers for immune sequencing clone quantification (dated by TCRdb to between 2018 and 2020). Regarding the study in general: For a replicate experiment, RNA from around 20,000 or 99,000 naive CD8 T cells was divided into five aliquots, of which four were sequenced. CD8 T cells were used in a methods study to benchmark molecular-identifier clustering-based TCR repertoire sequencing (MIDCIRS) and TCR RNA copy counting.

Beyond this particular receptor, the publication reports: In CMV-specific effector cells, clones with more than 20 RNA copies accounted for over 97% of molecules, whereas in naive cells such clones accounted for under 1%. Naive libraries contained spiked-in Jurkat TCR RNA (approximately 10 copies' worth), which is not part of the donor repertoire. Spiked-in Jurkat TCR RNA equal to a single cell's worth was reported to be detectable even within 1,100,000 naive CD8 T cells. Identical TCR molecules sharing a barcode could cause highly expanded clone sizes to be underestimated. Modeling gave about 3 recovered TCR RNA copies per cell versus 8 to 10 by digital PCR, implying 25% to 30% capture efficiency. When barcode sub-clustering was left out, chimeric consensus sequences inflated TCR diversity, with chimeras reaching as high as 47%.

In this sample, this clonotype turned up many times. Its target antigen remains unknown. No base-level quality is on record; no much larger clone is a single base apart. Naive CD8 T cell libraries were made from approximately 20,000 to 1,000,000 sorted cells using 10%, 30% or 50% of purified RNA. Naive CD8 T cells, defined as CD8+CD4-CCR7+CD45RA+, were FACS-sorted into RLT Plus buffer on a BD FACSAria II. To test detection sensitivity, Jurkat RNA equivalent to roughly eleven TCR copies was spiked into samples of roughly 19,000-1,000,000 naive CD8 T cells. Enrichment of CD8 T cells was done with RosetteSep CD8+ T Cell Enrichment Cocktail plus Ficoll-Paque, and ACK red cell lysis came afterward. CDR3 length: 15 amino acids, cysteine to phenylalanine. Left in the record is the CDR3 DNA by itself, 45 bases read in frame from the first base. V and J are truncated by 3 bases and 3 bases respectively, leaving an intervening sequence of 14 bases. The germline V gene (reference sequence) supplies CDR1 SGHKS and CDR2 YYEKEE.

Library construction relied on PCR. Sequenced using an Illumina HiSeq 4000. Bulk TCR libraries were made following a previously described method, with the TCR primers given in Table S5. Purification of total RNA was performed with the Qiagen AllPrep DNA/RNA kit. Before any analysis, reads coming from multiple sequencing runs of the same library were combined into one pool. Processing in the source paper ran as follows. Reads were retained only if their TCR constant sequence matched exactly, and those retained reads were trimmed to 150 nt and grouped according to their 12-nt molecular barcodes. Reads within each barcode group were sub-clustered using a 15% Levenshtein threshold, and quality-weighted consensus sequences were constructed for each RNA molecule. Non-functional sequences were discarded, and so were lower-count sequences lying one edit away from another sequence. On the basis of fitting two negative binomial distributions, barcode sub-clusters with fewer than 20% of the maximum read count were discarded. The public reads were reanalyzed by TCRdb: fastp trimming at Q25, MiXCR alignment, in-frame beta chains only. Each entry merges the rows of one CDR3 protein and shows their most common DNA and genes. The authors' filters were not applied to this entry. Counted in this sample were over 600,000 distinct CDR3 sequences; 15% to 20% of them appeared once. The ten most abundant clones make up 0.7% to 1% of the sample.

The clonotype comes from a human donor in good health. Some libraries in this study had Jurkat cell RNA spiked in. Material: naive CD8+ T cells from blood, with Jurkat cell RNA spiked in. The sample's cell subset or site label, in plain terms: FACS-sorted CD8+CD4-CCR7+CD45RA+ naive T cells. This chain is built from TRBV5-5 and TRBJ2-3; the D segment could be TRBD2, given 6 matching bases. Here is the DNA: TGTGCCAGCAGCTCGGGAGAGCTGGGGACAGATACGCAGTATTTT. The translation is CASSSGELGTDTQYF.